These T cell receptor beta chains were read from a single sample in a study of blood T cell repertoires in COVID-19. Here immunoSEQ multiplex PCR was the method, and the copy in TCRdb shows in-frame clones only, minus some. This sample yields some 200,000 clones, of which around four fifths are seen a single time; about 10% belongs to the top ten. Sequences were obtained from peripheral blood. These receptor sequences come from a woman aged 80 or older with COVID-19, enrolled during active disease. The conserved cysteine and the conserved F or W are not part of the CDR3 here. Fields, in order: clone size, J gene, V gene, CDR3 protein. Some rows mark clone size as missing; the rest say once, few, many or name a class of expanded clone.

NA,TRBJ1-1,TRBV15,ATSRDQGNTEAF
NA,TRBJ1-2,TRBV28,ASRTGQGYT
NA,TRBJ1-5,TRBV6-6,ASSYGQGGQPQH
NA,TRBJ1-2,TRBV6-2/TRBV6-3,ASSSPGRAHYGYT
NA,TRBJ2-2,TRBV3-1/TRBV3-2,ASSPFGLGNTGELF
NA,TRBJ1-1,TRBV6-6,ASSYPEMNTEAF
once,TRBJ2-1,TRBV5-1,ASSLGQGGDEQF
NA,TRBJ2-6,TRBV7-2,ASSPHPARVDSGANVLT
NA,TRBJ1-4,TRBV6-2/TRBV6-3,ASSYSMTDINEKLF
NA,TRBJ2-2,TRBV28,ASSLGTGELF
NA,TRBJ1-2,TRBV13,ASSLGGTGNYGYT
NA,TRBJ1-6,TRBV5-1,ASSLDGVGGSPLH
NA,TRBJ2-1,TRBV27,ASRDRDSYNEQF
NA,TRBJ1-1,TRBV7-8,ASSWGLNTEAF
few,TRBJ1-2,TRBV28,ASSLVGGPFGYT
NA,TRBJ2-3,TRBV4-3,ASSQALVYDTQY